The clone carrying this T cell receptor beta chain was counted between two and nine times. The target antigen is unknown. The source of the sample is a study of T cells after yellow fever vaccination. General study points: Among all clonotypes, a small share was observed in both CD4 and CD8 compartments.

Universal primer sites and UMIs were introduced during 5'RACE template-switching synthesis of TCR cDNA. TCRdb itself ran the 5' RACE reads through MiXCR, one entry per CDR3 protein. The table lists approximately 600,000 distinct CDR3 sequences, 10% to 15% of them singletons. The specimen was PBMCs, collected on the day of the yellow fever booster vaccination. This TCR was sampled from a man aged 30 to 45 who received the YFV17D yellow fever vaccine.

The CDR3 sequence is CASSLARSLSGNTIYF. CDR3 coding DNA: TGTGCCAGCAGCTTAGCTCGTTCGCTCTCTGGAAACACCATATATTTT. The V call is TRBV7-2, the J call TRBJ1-3; no reliable D call. The CDR3 sequence is 16 residues long. Germline CDR1 reads SGHTA; CDR2 reads FQGNSA. V lost 0 bases and J 0 bases, leaving 9 bases between the germline ends.